This paragraph reports one T cell receptor (beta chain). This clone was found many times. Its antigen specificity is not known. Per-nucleotide qualities are absent, and no much larger clonotype sits a single base away. Before undergoing thyroid surgery, none of the patients had been given any kind of treatment. Using T-cell receptor beta sequencing, the study looked back at clinical samples from patients collected from the early 2010s to the late 2010s. This sample was taken from a study of metastatic and nonmetastatic thyroid tumors (dated by TCRdb to the early 2020s). Study-level background: Repertoires from peripheral blood and from tumor or nodule tissue samples of malignant and benign thyroid patients were compared. The full study reports these points: In both blood and tumor samples, malignant tumors were reported to have significantly higher TCR beta diversity than benign nodules.

The germline V end is reduced by 7 bases and the J end by 6 bases; junction bases left unmatched: 7. The germline V gene gives CDR1 as SNHLY and CDR2 as FYNNEI. Including the terminal cysteine and phenylalanine, the CDR3 comprises 14 residues. Only the CDR3 DNA stays, 42 bases, in frame from base 1. The library was prepared using PCR. This sample was sequenced with an Illumina HiSeq 4000. High-throughput sequencing was used to profile the TCR beta-chain CDR3 region of each patient. The authors processed their data as follows. Drawing on CDR3 differences between clinicopathological groups, the researchers built a classifier meant to tell apart patients with distant-metastatic papillary thyroid cancer. To measure repertoire diversity the researchers used the Shannon index, while the Morisita-Horn index served to gauge how similar the tumor and blood repertoires were. Through fastp at Q25 and MiXCR, TCRdb rebuilt clones from the public reads, retaining in-frame beta chains. TCRdb, rather than the study authors, made the V and J calls. The sample yields roughly 40,000 clones; around 10% were counted once. Of the sample, 8.5% to 10% is held by the ten largest clones.

The sequenced sample consisted of blood. The receptor comes from a male donor with papillary thyroid cancer or a benign thyroid nodule (not recorded which). Some clones in this sample may be carry-over from other donors' samples. The chain links TRBV2 with TRBJ2-7, with TRBD2 identical over 12 junction bases. The sequenced DNA: TGTGCCAGCAAGCCGACTAGCGGGAGTAGCGAGCAGTACTTC. It codes for CASKPTSGSSEQYF.